Below are 10 T cell receptor beta chains sequenced from a single sample in a study of T cells in Graves' hyperthyroidism and ophthalmopathy. Amplified regions were TCR beta CDR3 sequences from RNA transcripts. HTBI primers drove first-round RT-PCR of the TCR CDR3. TCRdb used MiXCR to reprocess the multiplex PCR reads, holding one entry per CDR3 protein. The sample carries hundreds of thousands of distinct CDR3 sequences, less than 30% recorded once. Sequencing was done on a sample of blood. These receptors originate from a man aged 40-49 years with Graves' hyperthyroidism that later progressed to Graves' ophthalmopathy.

This clonotype was counted many times. The chain is built from TRBV9 and TRBJ1-3; TRBD1 is a possible D gene (5 bases). CDR1 and CDR2 from the germline V gene are SGDLS and YYNGEE. This CDR3 has 16 residues. V was cut by 4 bases and J by 0 bases, with 14 bases left in between. The CDR3 DNA reads TGTGCCAGCAGCTTAGGGACGCTTAGCTCTGGAAACACCATATATTTT. It encodes CASSLGTLSSGNTIYF.

This clonotype has ten or more counts. The chain employs TRBV5-5 and TRBJ2-5; no clear D gene. Trimming left V 0 bases short and J 2 bases short, with 8 bases between. The germline V gene has CDR1 SGHKS and CDR2 YYEKEE (reference sequence). The CDR3 has 14 residues. CDR3 sequence: CASSLAAAQETQYF. The DNA of the CDR3 is TGTGCCAGCAGCTTGGCCGCGGCTCAAGAGACCCAGTACTTC.

This clonotype occurred many times. This may arise from a read error, as a much more abundant clone is one base away. V and J are TRBV2 and TRBJ2-7; 9 nucleotides match TRBD1. The CDR3 is made up of 14 amino acids. Germline lookup yields CDR1 SNHLY and CDR2 FYNNEI. This CDR3 reads CASSGGQGRNEQCF. Here the CDR3 DNA reads TGTGCCAGCAGTGGGGGACAGGGAAGAAACGAGCAGTGCTTC.

In its sample, this clonotype was seen many times. This chain joins TRBV7-8 and TRBJ2-2; unclear D gene. Germline V lookup: CDR1 SGHVS, CDR2 FQNEAQ. The CDR3 length is 13 residues. V shed 2 bases and J shed 8 bases, with 9 bases lying between them. This CDR3 reads CASSLWFDGELFF. The DNA of the CDR3 is TGTGCCAGCAGCTTATGGTTTGATGGGGAGCTGTTTTTT.

This clonotype was seen at least ten times. The V and J genes are TRBV19 and TRBJ1-1; D gene unclear. Germline loops: CDR1 LNHDA, CDR2 SQIVND (reference sequence). This CDR3 spans 14 amino acids. Trimming took 4 bases from V and 1 from J, leaving 10 bases between them. CDR3 amino acids: CASSRYSPNTEAFF. Written as DNA, the CDR3 is TGTGCCAGTAGTAGATACAGTCCGAACACTGAAGCTTTCTTT.

The sample holds many counts of this clonotype. The chain combines TRBV6-1 with TRBJ1-1, with 7 bases matching TRBD1. The CDR3 is 13 residues long. V dropped 6 bases and J dropped 5; count of bases not matched to a gene: 6. CDR1 and CDR2 from the germline V gene are MNHNS and SASEGT. CDR3 bases: TGTGCCAGCAGGAAAGACAGGGCAACTGAAGCTTTCTTT. Protein product: CASRKDRATEAFF.

The table lists this clonotype with many counts. The chain joins TRBV5-1 to TRBJ1-2, with D perhaps TRBD1 (6 bases). The germline gives CDR1 SGHRS, CDR2 YFSETQ. V lost 3 bases and J lost 2, with 14 bases in between. This CDR3 has 15 amino acids. The chain's CDR3 is CASSSERGANYGYTF. As DNA, the CDR3 is TGCGCCAGCAGCTCTGAGAGGGGGGCGAACTATGGCTACACCTTC.

This clonotype was found many times. V and J are TRBV3-1 and TRBJ1-1; no clear D. The CDR3 spans 11 residues. The V end was cut by 4 bases, the J end by 8 bases, with 8 bases between. The germline CDR1 and CDR2 sequences are LGHDT and YNNKEL (reference sequence). CDR3 sequence: CASSRGLEAFF. The DNA for the CDR3 is TGTGCCAGCAGCCGCGGGCTCGAAGCTTTCTTT.

There are many counts of this clonotype. V and J are TRBV24-1 and TRBJ1-2, with D uncertain. The CDR3 is 12 amino acids. The germline V gene encodes CDR1 KGHDR and CDR2 SFDVKD. Trimming removed 1 base at V and 3 bases at J, with 2 bases between. The CDR3 region has the DNA TGTGCCACCAGTGATTTTTACTATGGCTACACCTTC. This sequence encodes CATSDFYYGYTF.

In this sample, this clonotype turned up many times. The gene calls are TRBV12-3 or TRBV12-4 and TRBJ1-5; 10 bases are shared with TRBD1. This CDR3 region has 16 residues. With V trimmed by 5 bases and J by 1 base, 5 bases remained unmatched. CDR3: CASSPRQGASNQPQHF. DNA of the CDR3: TGTGCCAGCAGTCCACGACAGGGGGCGAGCAATCAGCCCCAGCATTTT.